This is a list of T cell receptor beta chains from one sample in a study of early T cells in non-severe SARS-CoV-2 infection. TCRdb re-derived calls from the 5' RACE reads in MiXCR, one entry per CDR3 protein. Among about 59,000 distinct CDR3 sequences, roughly 13% were seen once, and the ten largest hold roughly 8.8%. The source material was whole blood, sampled at baseline. These receptors originate from an adult who was a healthcare worker with PCR-confirmed SARS-CoV-2 infection or an uninfected control (not recorded which). Each CDR3 is given without its conserved first and last residue. Clone size appears in some rows only: once, few, many, or a class for an expanded clone.

v_call | clone_size | cdr3_aa
TRBV9 | few | ASSVVLGGELF
TRBV29-1 | - | SVEDFDLRRT
TRBV11-2 | - | ASSSVKGNFTEQY
TRBV11-2 | few | ASSSPKGGIEQF
TRBV4-1 | - | ASSQGSSAEAF
TRBV11-2 | many | ASSAPTSGGAGRYTQY
TRBV20-1 | few | SAWTGLDGYT
TRBV20-1 | - | SAPIGRFEQF
TRBV7-3 | - | ASSLRASYEQY
TRBV5-1 | - | ARDSGTSGGLSTDTQY
TRBV29-1 | - | SAYRGAYEQY
TRBV5-1 | - | ASRRDVSSYEQY
TRBV7-8 | - | ASSPQDPITDEQF
TRBV5-4 | - | ASSEDRNTEAF
TRBV5-1 | few | ASSLEQGAHSPLH
TRBV9 | few | ASSAAGRDTQY
TRBV18 | - | ASSPTGDYGYT
TRBV28 | medium-sized | ASSLFSGIPTGEQF
TRBV7-9 | few | ASSPSSLTSMNTGELF
TRBV6-2/TRBV6-3 | - | ASIPAAATEAF
TRBV28 | - | ASSTDSTDTQY
TRBV29-1 | - | SVGAPYEQY
TRBV24-1 | - | ATSDSGQLYGYT
TRBV30 | - | AWSTGNTIY
TRBV7-3 | - | ASSHSGMDSPLH
TRBV4-2 | once | ASRPGTGYNSPLH
TRBV28 | many | ASSPITSSGTGENEQF
TRBV5-1 | - | ASSYGTDTQY
TRBV20-1 | - | SATQGDRPDTQY
TRBV18 | once | ASSPLLAVKETQY
TRBV19 | many | ASAPQGGQPQH
TRBV3-1 | many | ASSQLRGLSYNSPLH
TRBV7-3 | - | ASSIGHSNTEAF
TRBV7-9 | once | ASSRLTGGRGEQY
TRBV29-1 | - | SVASDRTDTQY
TRBV11-2 | few | ASSSGTSYEQY
TRBV3-2 | - | ASSSSGQPNEKLF
TRBV5-6 | few | ASSLQGGGGNQPQH
TRBV19 | - | ASSRTELAGGFYNEQF
TRBV6-5 | - | ASRPQGARNEKLF
TRBV28 | few | ASGGLGTDSYEQY